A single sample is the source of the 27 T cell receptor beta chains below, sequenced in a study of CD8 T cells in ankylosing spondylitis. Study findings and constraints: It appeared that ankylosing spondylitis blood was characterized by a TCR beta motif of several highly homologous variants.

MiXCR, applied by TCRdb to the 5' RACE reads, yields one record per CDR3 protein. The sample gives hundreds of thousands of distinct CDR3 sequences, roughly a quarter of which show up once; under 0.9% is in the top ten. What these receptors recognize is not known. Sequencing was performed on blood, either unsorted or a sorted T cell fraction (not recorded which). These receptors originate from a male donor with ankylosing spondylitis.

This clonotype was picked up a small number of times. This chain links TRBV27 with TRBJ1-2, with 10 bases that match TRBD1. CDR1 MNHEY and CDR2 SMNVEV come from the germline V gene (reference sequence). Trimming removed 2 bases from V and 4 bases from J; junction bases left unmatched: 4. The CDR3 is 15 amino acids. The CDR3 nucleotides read TGTGCCAGCAGTTTAAGGACAGGGGGTTTCTATGGCTACACCTTC. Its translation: CASSLRTGGFYGYTF.

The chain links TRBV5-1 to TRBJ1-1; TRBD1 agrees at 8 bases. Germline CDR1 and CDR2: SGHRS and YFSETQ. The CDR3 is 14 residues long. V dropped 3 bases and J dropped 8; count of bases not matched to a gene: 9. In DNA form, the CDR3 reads TGCGCCAGCAGCTCCGCCGGACAGGGCGGAGAAGCTTTCTTT. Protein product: CASSSAGQGGEAFF.

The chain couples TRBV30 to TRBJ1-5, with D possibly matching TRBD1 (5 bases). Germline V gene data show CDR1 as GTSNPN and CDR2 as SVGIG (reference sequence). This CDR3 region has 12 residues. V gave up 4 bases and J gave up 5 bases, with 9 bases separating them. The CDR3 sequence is CAWNGGDQPQHF. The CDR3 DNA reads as TGTGCCTGGAATGGGGGGGATCAGCCCCAGCATTTT.

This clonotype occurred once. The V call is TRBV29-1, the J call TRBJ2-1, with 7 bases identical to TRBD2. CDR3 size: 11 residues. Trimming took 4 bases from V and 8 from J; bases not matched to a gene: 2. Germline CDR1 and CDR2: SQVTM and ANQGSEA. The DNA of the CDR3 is TGCAGCGTTGCTAGCGGCGATGAGCAGTTCTTC. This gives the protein CSVASGDEQFF.

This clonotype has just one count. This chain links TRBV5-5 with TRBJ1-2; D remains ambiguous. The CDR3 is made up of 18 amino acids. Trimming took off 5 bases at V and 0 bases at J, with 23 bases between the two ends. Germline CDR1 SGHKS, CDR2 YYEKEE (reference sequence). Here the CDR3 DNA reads TGTGCCAGCAGAACTACGATTTTTGGGCGGAAATCTAACTATGGCTACACCTTC. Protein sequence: CASRTTIFGRKSNYGYTF.

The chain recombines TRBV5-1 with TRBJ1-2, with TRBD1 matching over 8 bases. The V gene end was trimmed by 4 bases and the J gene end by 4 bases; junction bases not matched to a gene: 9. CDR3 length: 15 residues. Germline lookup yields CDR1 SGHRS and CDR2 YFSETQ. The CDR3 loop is CASSDGQGWAYGYTF. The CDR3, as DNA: TGCGCCAGCAGCGACGGACAGGGTTGGGCCTATGGCTACACCTTC.

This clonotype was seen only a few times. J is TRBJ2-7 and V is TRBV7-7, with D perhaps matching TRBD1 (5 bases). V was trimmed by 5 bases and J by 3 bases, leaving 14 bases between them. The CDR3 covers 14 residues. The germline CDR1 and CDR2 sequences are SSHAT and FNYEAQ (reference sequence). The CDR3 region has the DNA TGTGCCAGCAGCCCTATACGACAGTTCTACGAGCAGTACGTC. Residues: CASSPIRQFYEQYV.

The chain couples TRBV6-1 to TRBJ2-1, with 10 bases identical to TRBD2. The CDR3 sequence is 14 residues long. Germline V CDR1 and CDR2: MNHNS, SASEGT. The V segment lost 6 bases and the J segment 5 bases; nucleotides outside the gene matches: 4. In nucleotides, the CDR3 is TGTGCCAGCAGGCTAGCGGGAGAGAACAATGAGCAGTTCTTC. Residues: CASRLAGENNEQFF.

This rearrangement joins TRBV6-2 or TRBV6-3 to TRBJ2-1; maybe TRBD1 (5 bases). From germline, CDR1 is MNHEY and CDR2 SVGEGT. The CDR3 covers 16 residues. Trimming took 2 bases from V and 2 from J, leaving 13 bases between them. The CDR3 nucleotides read TGTGCCAGCAGTTACGACAGCGAAGTACCCTACAATGAGCAGTTCTTC. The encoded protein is CASSYDSEVPYNEQFF.

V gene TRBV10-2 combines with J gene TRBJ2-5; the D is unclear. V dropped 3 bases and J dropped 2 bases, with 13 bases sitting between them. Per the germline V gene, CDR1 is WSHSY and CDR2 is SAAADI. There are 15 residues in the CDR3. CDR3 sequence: CASSDNRPVQETQYF. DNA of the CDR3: TGCGCCAGCAGTGATAACAGACCAGTACAAGAGACCCAGTACTTC.

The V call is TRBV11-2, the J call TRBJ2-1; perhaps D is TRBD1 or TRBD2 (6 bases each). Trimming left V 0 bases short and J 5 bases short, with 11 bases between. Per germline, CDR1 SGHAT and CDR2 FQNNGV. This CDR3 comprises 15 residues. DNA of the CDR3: TGTGCCAGCAGCTTAGAGTGGGGGGCCCACAATGAGCAGTTCTTC. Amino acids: CASSLEWGAHNEQFF.

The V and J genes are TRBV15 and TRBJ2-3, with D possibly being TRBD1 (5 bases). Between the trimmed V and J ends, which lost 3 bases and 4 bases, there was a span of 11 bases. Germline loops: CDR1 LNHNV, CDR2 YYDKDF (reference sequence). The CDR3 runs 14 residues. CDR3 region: CATSRLEGADTQYF. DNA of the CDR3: TGTGCCACCAGCAGGCTCGAAGGGGCAGATACGCAGTATTTT.

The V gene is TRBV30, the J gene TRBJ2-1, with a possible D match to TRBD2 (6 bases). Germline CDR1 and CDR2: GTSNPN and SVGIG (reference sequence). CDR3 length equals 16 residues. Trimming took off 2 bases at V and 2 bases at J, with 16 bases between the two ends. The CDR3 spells CAWSSTGLAPYNEQFF. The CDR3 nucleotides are TGTGCCTGGAGTTCCACGGGACTCGCCCCCTACAATGAGCAGTTCTTC.

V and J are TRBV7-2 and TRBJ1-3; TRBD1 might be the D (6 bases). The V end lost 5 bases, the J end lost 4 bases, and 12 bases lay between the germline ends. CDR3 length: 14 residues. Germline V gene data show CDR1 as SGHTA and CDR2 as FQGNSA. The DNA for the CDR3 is TGTGCCAGCAGCACAGGGCCCCCGGGAAACACCATATATTTT. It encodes CASSTGPPGNTIYF.

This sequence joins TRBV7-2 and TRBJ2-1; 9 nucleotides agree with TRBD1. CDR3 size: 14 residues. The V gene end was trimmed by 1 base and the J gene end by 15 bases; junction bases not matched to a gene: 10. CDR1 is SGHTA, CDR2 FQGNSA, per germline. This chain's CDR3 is CASSLELGDRVTFF. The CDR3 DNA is TGTGCCAGCAGCTTAGAACTTGGGGACAGGGTAACGTTCTTC.

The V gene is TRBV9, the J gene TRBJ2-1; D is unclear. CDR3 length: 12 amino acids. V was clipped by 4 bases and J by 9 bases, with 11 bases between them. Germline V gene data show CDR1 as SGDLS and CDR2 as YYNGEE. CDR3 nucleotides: TGTGCCAGCAGCCTTCCCTTCGGTGAGCAGTTCTTC. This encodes CASSLPFGEQFF.

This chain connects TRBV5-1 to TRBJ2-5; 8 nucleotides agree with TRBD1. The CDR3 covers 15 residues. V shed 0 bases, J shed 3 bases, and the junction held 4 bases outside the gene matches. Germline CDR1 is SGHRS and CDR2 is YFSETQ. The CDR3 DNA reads TGCGCCAGCAGCTTGGACAGGGGGAACGAAGAGACCCAGTACTTC. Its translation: CASSLDRGNEETQYF. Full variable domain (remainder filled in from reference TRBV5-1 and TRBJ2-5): KAGVTQTPRYLIKTRGQQVTLSCSPISGHRSVSWYQQTPGQGLQFLFEYFSETQRNKGNFPGRFSGRQFSNSRSEMNVSTLELGDSALYLCASSLDRGNEETQYFGPGTRLLVL.

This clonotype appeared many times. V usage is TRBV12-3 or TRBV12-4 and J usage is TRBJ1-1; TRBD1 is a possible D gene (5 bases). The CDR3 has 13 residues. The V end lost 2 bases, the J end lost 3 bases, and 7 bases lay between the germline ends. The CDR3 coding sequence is TGTGCCAGCAGTTTAAGGGGATACACTGAAGCTTTCTTT. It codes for CASSLRGYTEAFF.

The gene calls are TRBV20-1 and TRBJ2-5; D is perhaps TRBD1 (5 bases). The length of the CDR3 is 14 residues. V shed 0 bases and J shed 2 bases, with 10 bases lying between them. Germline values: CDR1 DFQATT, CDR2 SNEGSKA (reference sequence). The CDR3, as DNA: TGCAGTGCTAGAGATCGTAGGGGTCAAGAGACCCAGTACTTC. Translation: CSARDRRGQETQYF.

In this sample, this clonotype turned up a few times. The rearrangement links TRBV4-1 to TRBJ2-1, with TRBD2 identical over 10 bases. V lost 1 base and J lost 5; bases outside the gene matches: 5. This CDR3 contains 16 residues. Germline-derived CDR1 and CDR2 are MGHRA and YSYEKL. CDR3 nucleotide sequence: TGCGCCAGCAGCCAAGTGGGGCTAGCGGGAGACAATGAGCAGTTCTTC. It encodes CASSQVGLAGDNEQFF.

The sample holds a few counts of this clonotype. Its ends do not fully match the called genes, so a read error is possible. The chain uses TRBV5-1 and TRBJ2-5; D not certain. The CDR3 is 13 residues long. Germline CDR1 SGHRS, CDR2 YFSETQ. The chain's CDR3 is CASTLLSQETQYF. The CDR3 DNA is TGCGCCAGCACCTTGCTGTCACAAGAGACCCAGTACTTC.

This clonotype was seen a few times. The CDR3 nucleotides read TGTGCCACCAGCAGGGACAGGCTCAACTATGGCTACACCTTC. Its protein product is CATSRDRLNYGYTF. V is TRBV15 and J is TRBJ1-2, with 7 bases fitting TRBD1. The length of the CDR3 is 14 residues. Trimming took 3 bases from V and 2 from J; bases not matched to a gene: 3. The V gene's germline CDR1 is LNHNV and CDR2 YYDKDF (reference sequence).

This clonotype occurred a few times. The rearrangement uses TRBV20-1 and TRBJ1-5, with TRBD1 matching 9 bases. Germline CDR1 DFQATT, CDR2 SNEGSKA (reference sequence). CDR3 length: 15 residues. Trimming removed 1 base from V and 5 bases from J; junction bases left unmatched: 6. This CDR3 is CSARASTGGDQPQHF. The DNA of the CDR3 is TGCAGTGCTAGAGCCTCAACAGGGGGCGATCAGCCCCAGCATTTT.

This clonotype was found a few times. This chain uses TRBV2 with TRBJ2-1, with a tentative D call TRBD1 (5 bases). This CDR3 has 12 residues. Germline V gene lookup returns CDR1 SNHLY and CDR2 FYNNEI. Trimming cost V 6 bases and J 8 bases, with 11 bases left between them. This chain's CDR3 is CASSSTVHEQFF. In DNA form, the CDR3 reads TGTGCCAGCAGCTCGACAGTCCATGAGCAGTTCTTC.

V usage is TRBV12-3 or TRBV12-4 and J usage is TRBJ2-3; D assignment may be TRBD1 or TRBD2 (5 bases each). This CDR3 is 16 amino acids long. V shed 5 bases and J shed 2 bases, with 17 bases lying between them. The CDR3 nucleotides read TGTGCCAGCAGTCCCCACGTGGGGACCGCCACAGATACGCAGTATTTT. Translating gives CASSPHVGTATDTQYF.

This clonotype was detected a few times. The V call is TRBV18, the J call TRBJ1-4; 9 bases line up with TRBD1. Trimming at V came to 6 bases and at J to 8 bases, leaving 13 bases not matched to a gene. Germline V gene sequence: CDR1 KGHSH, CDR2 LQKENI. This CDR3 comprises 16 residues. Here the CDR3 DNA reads TGTGCCAGCTCCCCGAACAGGGGGCAAGGTCAAGAAAAACTGTTTTTT. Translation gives CASSPNRGQGQEKLFF.

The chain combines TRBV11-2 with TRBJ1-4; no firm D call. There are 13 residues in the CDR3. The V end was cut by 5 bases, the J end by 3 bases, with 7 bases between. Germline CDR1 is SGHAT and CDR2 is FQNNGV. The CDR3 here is CASSRWANEKLFF. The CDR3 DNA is TGTGCCAGCAGCCGTTGGGCTAATGAAAAACTGTTTTTT.